This T cell receptor beta chain appears in the sequencing data of a study of control samples from healthy donors and cancer patients. The data were produced by immunoSEQ multiplex PCR, yet TCRdb's version contains in-frame clones alone and is incomplete. The listing contains approximately 190,000 clones. Sequenced sample: blood. This sequence was found in a woman under 40 in good health.

CDR3 in DNA: TGTGCCAGCAGTCTCGATTGGGCTAGCCCCTACAATGAGCAGTTCTTC. As protein: CASSLDWASPYNEQFF. V usage is TRBV6-2 or TRBV6-3 and J usage is TRBJ2-1, with D possibly matching TRBD2 (5 bases). Per germline, CDR1 MNHEY and CDR2 SVGEGT. The CDR3 is 16 amino acids. The V gene lost 5 bases and the J gene lost 2 bases, with 16 bases spanning the gap.